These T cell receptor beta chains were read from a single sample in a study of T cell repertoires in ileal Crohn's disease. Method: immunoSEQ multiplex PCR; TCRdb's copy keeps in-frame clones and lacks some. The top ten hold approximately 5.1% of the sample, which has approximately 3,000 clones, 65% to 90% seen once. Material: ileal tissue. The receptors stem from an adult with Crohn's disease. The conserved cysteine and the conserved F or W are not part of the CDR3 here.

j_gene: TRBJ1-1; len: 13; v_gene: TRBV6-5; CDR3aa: ASSTNPALNTEAF
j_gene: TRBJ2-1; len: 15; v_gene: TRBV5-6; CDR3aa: ASSLVVGRVGGYEQF
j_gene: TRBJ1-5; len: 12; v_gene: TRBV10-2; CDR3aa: ASTAGMRDQPQH
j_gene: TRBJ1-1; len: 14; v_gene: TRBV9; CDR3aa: ASSVGVAGGNTEAF
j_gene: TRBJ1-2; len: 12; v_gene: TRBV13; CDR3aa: ASSLEGTNYGYT
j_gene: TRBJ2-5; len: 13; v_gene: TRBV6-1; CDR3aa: ASSEAAGGLETQY
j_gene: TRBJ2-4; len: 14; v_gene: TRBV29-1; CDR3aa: SVEDLSRGEAVIQY
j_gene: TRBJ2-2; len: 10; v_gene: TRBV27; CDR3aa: DAQGNTGELF
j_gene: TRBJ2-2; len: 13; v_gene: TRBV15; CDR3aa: ATSDEGLSTGELF
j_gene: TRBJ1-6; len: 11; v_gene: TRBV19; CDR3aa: ASGGPYNSPLH
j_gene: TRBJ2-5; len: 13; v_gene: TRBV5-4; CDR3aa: ASTAGLAGQETQY
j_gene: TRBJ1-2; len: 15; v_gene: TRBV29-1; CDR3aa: SVEDPGTSGIVGGYT
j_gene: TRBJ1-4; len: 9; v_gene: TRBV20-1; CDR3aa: SARLAEKLF
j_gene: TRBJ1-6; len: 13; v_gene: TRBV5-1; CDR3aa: ASSPQGAKDSPLH
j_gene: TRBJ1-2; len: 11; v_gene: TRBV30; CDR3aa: AWSVGGGGGYT
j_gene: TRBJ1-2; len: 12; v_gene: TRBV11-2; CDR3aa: ASSRDRVGDGYT
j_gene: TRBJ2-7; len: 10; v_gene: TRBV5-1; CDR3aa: ASSLVGYEQY
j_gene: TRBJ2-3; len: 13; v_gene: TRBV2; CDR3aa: ASNRLAGDGDTQY
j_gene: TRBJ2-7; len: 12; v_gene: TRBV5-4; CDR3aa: ASSADWSSYEQY
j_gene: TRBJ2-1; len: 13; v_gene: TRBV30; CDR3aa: AWSATGIANNEQF
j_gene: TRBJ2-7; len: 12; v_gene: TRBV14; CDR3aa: ASSPSVSGMKQY
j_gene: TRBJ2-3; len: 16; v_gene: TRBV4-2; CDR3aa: ASSPQPGTSTITDTQY
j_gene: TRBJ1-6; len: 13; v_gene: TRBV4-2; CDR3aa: ASSQPEDTSEELH
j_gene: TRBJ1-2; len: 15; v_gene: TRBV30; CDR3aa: AWSRMSQGGNLYGYT
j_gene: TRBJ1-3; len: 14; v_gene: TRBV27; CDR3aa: ASSGGRQFSGNTIY
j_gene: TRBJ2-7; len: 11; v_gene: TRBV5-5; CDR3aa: ASSLGRSYEQY
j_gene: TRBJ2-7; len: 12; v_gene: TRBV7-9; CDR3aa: ASSLGATTYEQY
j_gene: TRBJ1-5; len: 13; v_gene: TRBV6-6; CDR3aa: ASSPVRAGNQPQH